This T cell receptor beta chain was identified during a study of cytomegalovirus exposure and HLA in healthy donors (dated by TCRdb to between 2016 and 2019). About the study as a whole: According to an earlier analysis of 587 of the donors, roughly 180 million T cells yielded roughly 110 million unique TCR beta sequences and about 300 Gb of sequence data. An early release covering roughly 640 HLA-typed donors comprised around 300 gigabases of sequencing data and about 90 million unique TCR sequences. Of the approximately 400 genotyped donors, 81% were placed in the genetic ancestry cluster associated with self-reported Caucasian donors. The aim of the study was to test whether cataloging public T cell receptors could identify signatures of past pathogen exposure. The study profiled the T cell repertoires of under 850 subjects by immunosequencing and related them to cytomegalovirus serostatus. Along with the approximately 670-subject first cohort, a separate validation cohort of over a hundred different subjects was used. To predict cytomegalovirus infection status, the study brought together high-throughput TCR immunosequencing, statistical association of individual TCRs with disease status, and machine learning. In a later analysis, previously published TCR beta repertoires from several hundred donors were re-analyzed and high-resolution HLA genotyping was added so that TCR occurrence patterns could be studied. Rather than using new phenotypic data, the later analysis identified candidate immune exposures from TCR beta sequences and from how often those sequences occurred across donors. To decide whether each TCR beta V gene segment behaved as functional or pseudogenic, an earlier analysis of approximately 620 of the donors relied on high-throughput TCR beta sequencing. Donor age, sex, ethnicity and CMV serostatus were compiled together with the repertoire data. In a later genetic analysis, genome-wide SNP genotypes for about three fifths of the roughly 670 donors were used, and that subset was treated as a discovery cohort. All discovery cohort repertoires had been generated on a single sequencing platform. HLA typing covered class I and class II loci at four-digit resolution. Typing coverage varied by locus: about 620-630 donors for A, B, C, DRB1 and DQB1; about 520 for DQA1; approximately 610 for DPA1; roughly 450 for DPB1. A few DR-DQ haplotypes were handled as single units for association and clustering because linkage in the cohort was strong. Among a few hundred genotyped donors of the cohort, an average of roughly 240,000 unique TCR beta nucleotide sequences were sequenced per donor, about a sixth of them non-productive. Overall results and qualifications from the work: In vitro tests confirmed that a few of the cytomegalovirus-associated TCR beta chains recognize cytomegalovirus antigens. The classifier was reported to diagnose cytomegalovirus status with high specificity and sensitivity in both the original and validation cohorts. A later analysis found that TCR association rates varied across HLA loci, with DRB1 alleles showing the most associated TCRs and HLA-C alleles the fewest. The authors suggested that the approach could potentially be extended to other disease states and immunological phenotypes. A later genetic analysis reported fewer N-insertions in productive TCRs among donors in an Asian-associated ancestry cluster than the roughly 720-donor mean. In a later analysis, most CMV-associated TCR beta chains were found to appear HLA-restricted, with HLA associations seemingly driven largely by CMV exposure. In the study, approximately 160 TCR beta chains were listed as associated with cytomegalovirus. A later analysis associated 15,000 to 20,000 TCR beta sequences with specific HLA alleles at a false discovery rate of 0.05. For the cohort, immune exposure information was limited to CMV serostatus. Strong co-occurrence of HLA alleles, especially DR and DQ, made assigning TCR associations to individual alleles difficult. A cluster of highly shared sequence variants was judged likely to represent a technical artifact of the sequencing pipeline. In a later analysis, HLA-associated TCR beta chains were found to be more clonally expanded and to have lower generation probabilities than equally common non-associated chains. Some IMGT-functional V segments, including TRBV6-2 and TRBV6-3, could not be distinguished by the 87-base-pair reads and were therefore excluded. Seventeen rarely observed V segments, including chromosome 9 orphons, were excluded from the earlier analysis of approximately 600 of the donors because counts were too low. A further reported finding was that TCR beta sequences accurately predicted the HLA-A and HLA-B alleles for most subjects in the first cohort. An earlier analysis of 587 of the donors showed that most TCR beta V segments appeared in productive rearrangements either about 87% or about 30% of the time, which broadly matched IMGT annotations. An association between a missense DCLRE1C variant and V-gene and J-gene trimming of TCR beta chains was found in a later genetic analysis and replicated in an independent cohort. Across donors, most TCR sequences were observed very rarely, whereas some public TCRs were present in many individuals. Linkage disequilibrium might explain the correlated functional status among segregating V segments, but an unknown experimental factor could not be excluded. Sequencing depth was assumed to be roughly uniform across donors in the presence/absence analyses, though that assumption may not hold. Because HLA typing was unavailable for some donors at each locus, only the typed subset was used in association tests. In a later analysis, several top co-occurrence clusters were reported to appear linked to parvovirus B19, influenza, CMV and Epstein-Barr virus. Only TCR beta chains were sequenced in this cohort, and the absence of alpha or paired-chain data limited detectable features.

The cohort was made up of approximately 670 healthy bone marrow donors. Cohort members were all nominally healthy when sampled, although unrecorded immune exposures were likely present. The donor was CMV seronegative and belonged to the group of around 350 seronegative cohort members. A peripheral blood sample was collected from each donor, and TCR beta sequencing was performed on peripheral blood mononuclear cells. Genomic DNA was extracted from the blood cell samples with the Qiagen DNeasy Blood Extraction Kit. Spanning cysteine to phenylalanine, the CDR3 consists of 16 amino acids. Here the CDR3 DNA is all that survives: 48 bases in frame from base 1. CDR1 and CDR2 are read off the germline V gene as MNHEY and SVGAGI. V lost 4 bases and J lost 7 bases; the stretch between them is 20 bases long. The library was built by means of the immunoSEQ multiplex PCR assay. For the multiplex PCR, a mixture combining 60 forward primers for TCR Vbeta segments and 13 reverse primers for TCR Jbeta segments was used. The CDR3 region of rearranged TCR beta genes was amplified from genomic DNA by a multiplex PCR assay. On the Illumina HiSeq System, the amplified TCR beta libraries were sequenced as 87-base-pair reads. The source study handled its data this way. Across the roughly 640 repertoires, a later analysis counted tens of millions of unique TCR beta chains, 9.5 million to 13 million of which were shared by at least two donors. Raw reads were error-corrected and collapsed into unique sequences by a nearest-neighbor algorithm in which closely related sequences were merged to remove PCR and sequencing errors. CDR3 sequences were aligned to IMGT reference sequences to assign V, D and J gene segments. For a sequence to be retained, a match of at least six nucleotides to both a V gene segment and a J gene segment was required. A rearrangement was called productive if the CDR3 had no stop codons and remained in frame with V and J, and every other rearrangement was called non-productive. Following IMGT convention, CDR3 was defined as the stretch from the second conserved V-encoded cysteine up to the conserved J-encoded phenylalanine. Sequences without an unambiguous match to a single V gene segment were excluded from the earlier analysis of almost 600 of the donors. An earlier analysis of under 750 of the donors called V segments functional above 56.7% productive rearrangements and segregating when the between-donor standard deviation exceeded 5%. A statistical classification framework was built for diagnosing cytomegalovirus status from the catalog of TCR beta chain sequences. V and J gene assignment, in a later analysis, came from comparing TCR nucleotide sequences with IMGT/GENE-DB human TR gene sequences. The TCRdist pipeline was used in a later analysis to assign CDR3 sequences and most-parsimonious VDJ recombination scenarios. In a later analysis, each TCR beta chain was defined by its CDR3 amino acid sequence together with its V-gene family, and reads without a unique V-gene family were excluded. A later analysis removed several hundred highly shared, low-generation-probability nucleotide sequences to deal with suspected cross-contamination and a sequencing artifact. In a later analysis, a clonal expansion index for each public chain was calculated from normalized within-repertoire ranks of inferred template counts. In a later analysis, generation probabilities were computed with a VDJ recombination model fitted to out-of-frame rearrangements, and the resulting probabilities were checked against IGoR. Hypergeometric tests were used in a later analysis to score TCR-TCR, TCR-HLA and TCR-CMV co-occurrence, with a repertoire-size bias correction applied to the TCR pairs. In a later analysis, false discovery rates were estimated by permuting HLA or CMV assignments 20 times. In a later analysis, co-occurring TCRs were grouped with DBSCAN, and TCRdist sequence similarity was added when clustering was performed within HLA-allele-positive subsets. Repertoires with fewer than 30,000 or more than 120,000 public chains, plus five repertoires with anomalous nucleotide sharing, were excluded from co-occurrence clustering. As stored in TCRdb, this immuneACCESS dataset retains in-frame rearrangements with V and J assigned. A fraction of the clones does not appear; measured against another copy, unresolved V genes explain less than half of the discrepancy, and the remainder lacks a known reason. From that table come the V and J calls and clone size; the DNA was used to work out D and trimming. This sample gives 150,000 or so clones in total; 70% to 80% of them show up just once. The ten biggest clones cover around 1.5% of the sample.

On this clone: Its specific antigen is unknown. No clone much larger than this one lies a single base away; base qualities are absent.

The sample taken for sequencing was PBMCs. The rearrangement joined TRBV6-5 to TRBJ2-1; TRBD2 might be the D gene, on 5 matching bases. The receptor was derived from a female donor in good health and CMV-seronegative. CDR3 protein: CASSSPRTGRGNEQFF. The sequence in DNA is TGTGCCAGCAGTTCGCCCCGGACTGGACGAGGAAATGAGCAGTTCTTC.